The entry below gives a single TCR beta chain sequence along with its context. This sample is part of a study of blood T cell repertoires in COVID-19. Study information: Sources were T cells, B-cell-depleted T cells, or PBMCs; the material itself was cDNA or gDNA.

Under the authors' procedure: Amplified reference gene primers provided the basis for estimating nucleated cell counts. Using immunoSEQ multiplex PCR, the repertoire was profiled, and TCRdb retains in-frame clones only, with some absent. V, J and clone size were drawn from that table, and D and trimming were deduced from the DNA. This repertoire shows about 250,000 clones, about 88% found once; its top ten account for 2.1%. The CDR3 runs 14 residues. Between the trimmed V and J ends, which lost 0 bases and 5 bases, there was a span of 8 bases. Germline values: CDR1 LGHNA, CDR2 YSLEER. The J gene is TRBJ1-5, the V gene TRBV4-3; no definite D call. The sample was peripheral blood. The sequence derives from a woman in her thirties or forties who had recovered from COVID-19. Here the CDR3 reads CASSQESSDQPQHF. The DNA of the CDR3 is TGCGCCAGCAGCCAAGAATCCAGCGATCAGCCCCAGCATTTT.